This entry describes one T cell receptor beta chain. This record comes from a study of blood T cell repertoires in COVID-19. Study context: The cDNA or gDNA used as material had been derived from T cells, B-cell-depleted T cells, or PBMCs.

Authors' analysis steps: Reference gene primer amplification in the assay estimated nucleated cell counts. Using immunoSEQ multiplex PCR, the repertoire was profiled, and TCRdb retains in-frame clones only, with some absent. V, J and clone size reflect that table, while D and trimming were determined from the DNA. The sample consists of more than 250,000 clones, approximately 88% of them appearing once. The germline V gene has CDR1 SQVTM and CDR2 ANQGSEA. The V and J ends lost 4 bases and 6 bases, in that order; junction bases with no gene match: 8. The CDR3 sequence is 14 residues long. The receptor comes from a man younger than 35 who had recovered from COVID-19. This rearrangement joins TRBV29-1 to TRBJ2-3; TRBD1 matches at 9 bases. The sample taken for sequencing was peripheral blood. The CDR3 is CSVGQGEVRDTQYF. CDR3 nucleotides: TGCAGCGTTGGACAGGGGGAGGTTCGGGATACGCAGTATTTT.